The rows below give T cell receptor beta chains drawn from one sample of a study of cytomegalovirus exposure and HLA in healthy donors. Libraries were prepared by immunoSEQ multiplex PCR; TCRdb keeps only in-frame clonotypes and omits some of them. This table holds roughly 120,000 clones, roughly 63% found once. Sequencing used PBMCs. The receptor set was obtained from a man aged 25-45 years in good health and CMV-seropositive. Both conserved end residues are part of each CDR3. The D gene is left open where the match is weak. The size field is filled for only some rows; it gives once, few, many or a size class.

CDR3 protein: CASSEDRLAVYHEQYF
CDR3 DNA: TGTGCCAGCAGTGAAGACCGACTAGCGGTTTACCACGAGCAGTACTTC
V gene: TRBV2
J gene: TRBJ2-7
clone size: .
D gene: TRBD2

CDR3 protein: CSVEVMASGSGAQYF
CDR3 DNA: TGCAGCGTTGAGGTGATGGCTAGCGGGAGTGGAGCCCAGTACTTC
V gene: TRBV29-1
J gene: TRBJ2-5
clone size: .
D gene: TRBD2

CDR3 protein: CASSYSQGLTYGYTF
CDR3 DNA: TGTGCCAGCAGTTACTCACAGGGGCTGACTTATGGCTACACCTTC
V gene: TRBV6-5
J gene: TRBJ1-2
clone size: .
D gene: TRBD1

CDR3 protein: CASRPLAGVANEQFF
CDR3 DNA: TGTGCCAGCAGACCTCTAGCGGGAGTAGCAAATGAGCAGTTCTTC
V gene: TRBV6-4
J gene: TRBJ2-1
clone size: .
D gene: TRBD2

CDR3 protein: CASSLLTGTSTDTQYF
CDR3 DNA: TGTGCCAGCAGCTTATTAACGGGAACCAGCACAGATACGCAGTATTTT
V gene: TRBV11-2
J gene: TRBJ2-3
clone size: few
D gene: .

CDR3 protein: CASHGTGGRNYGYTF
CDR3 DNA: TGTGCCAGCCACGGGACAGGGGGCCGGAACTATGGCTACACCTTC
V gene: TRBV19
J gene: TRBJ1-2
clone size: .
D gene: TRBD1

CDR3 protein: CASSGGLSGANVLTF
CDR3 DNA: TGTGCCAGCAGTGGGGGACTCTCTGGGGCCAACGTCCTGACTTTC
V gene: TRBV2
J gene: TRBJ2-6
clone size: .
D gene: .

CDR3 protein: CASSLGSGLFNTEAFF
CDR3 DNA: TGTGCCAGCAGCTTAGGATCTGGCCTTTTCAACACTGAAGCTTTCTTT
V gene: TRBV7-2
J gene: TRBJ1-1
clone size: .
D gene: .

CDR3 protein: CASRWTSVTYNEQFF
CDR3 DNA: TGTGCCAGCAGGTGGACTAGCGTCACATACAATGAGCAGTTCTTC
V gene: TRBV6-5
J gene: TRBJ2-1
clone size: .
D gene: TRBD2

CDR3 protein: CASSEVSGGQPQHF
CDR3 DNA: TGTGCCAGCAGTGAAGTATCAGGGGGACAGCCCCAGCATTTT
V gene: TRBV6-1
J gene: TRBJ1-5
clone size: .
D gene: TRBD1

CDR3 protein: CASSGYEDDYYEQYF
CDR3 DNA: TGTGCCAGCAGCGGATATGAGGACGACTACTACGAGCAGTACTTC
V gene: TRBV7-9
J gene: TRBJ2-7
clone size: once
D gene: .

CDR3 protein: CASSLWGRAYEQYF
CDR3 DNA: TGTGCCAGCAGTTTATGGGGCAGGGCCTACGAGCAGTACTTC
V gene: TRBV28
J gene: TRBJ2-7
clone size: few
D gene: .

CDR3 protein: CASSVGGASGSYGQYF
CDR3 DNA: TGTGCCAGCAGCGTCGGCGGGGCTAGCGGGAGTTACGGGCAGTACTTC
V gene: TRBV5-4
J gene: TRBJ2-7
clone size: .
D gene: TRBD2

CDR3 protein: CASSPSPRVGEQYF
CDR3 DNA: TGTGCCAGCAGCCCCAGCCCCAGGGTGGGCGAGCAGTACTTC
V gene: TRBV11-1
J gene: TRBJ2-7
clone size: .
D gene: .

CDR3 protein: CASSARGGLAGELFF
CDR3 DNA: TGTGCCAGCAGCGCGCGGGGGGGGTTGGCCGGGGAGCTGTTTTTT
V gene: TRBV9
J gene: TRBJ2-2
clone size: .
D gene: TRBD2

CDR3 protein: CASSSPQGGETQYF
CDR3 DNA: TGTGCCAGCAGCTCCCCGCAGGGTGGAGAGACCCAGTACTTC
V gene: TRBV5-6
J gene: TRBJ2-5
clone size: .
D gene: .

CDR3 protein: CASSVPGQGNYGYTF
CDR3 DNA: TGTGCCAGCAGTGTCCCGGGACAGGGCAACTATGGCTACACCTTC
V gene: TRBV28
J gene: TRBJ1-2
clone size: .
D gene: TRBD1

CDR3 protein: CASSLDRGSTEAFF
CDR3 DNA: TGTGCCAGCTCCCTCGACAGGGGTTCCACTGAAGCTTTCTTT
V gene: TRBV18
J gene: TRBJ1-1
clone size: .
D gene: TRBD1

CDR3 protein: CASSLTWPSGNNEQFF
CDR3 DNA: TGTGCCAGCAGCCTTACCTGGCCTAGCGGGAACAATGAGCAGTTCTTC
V gene: TRBV4-2
J gene: TRBJ2-1
clone size: .
D gene: TRBD2

CDR3 protein: CASGFGGRGRDQPQHF
CDR3 DNA: TGTGCCAGTGGATTTGGGGGCAGGGGAAGAGATCAGCCCCAGCATTTT
V gene: TRBV7-9
J gene: TRBJ1-5
clone size: .
D gene: .

CDR3 protein: CASSSGQDGVGETQYF
CDR3 DNA: TGCGCCAGCAGCTCCGGACAGGACGGTGTAGGAGAGACCCAGTACTTC
V gene: TRBV5-1
J gene: TRBJ2-5
clone size: .
D gene: TRBD1

CDR3 protein: CASSEVDRGHEQYF
CDR3 DNA: TGTGCCAGCAGTGAAGTTGACAGGGGGCACGAGCAGTACTTC
V gene: TRBV6-1
J gene: TRBJ2-7
clone size: .
D gene: TRBD1

CDR3 protein: CASSFSPRWGENTEAFF
CDR3 DNA: TGTGCCAGCAGCTTCAGCCCACGTTGGGGCGAGAACACTGAAGCTTTCTTT
V gene: TRBV5-6
J gene: TRBJ1-1
clone size: once
D gene: .

CDR3 protein: CASSSLAGGPVSNEQFF
CDR3 DNA: TGTGCCAGCAGCTCCTTAGCGGGAGGGCCGGTTAGCAATGAGCAGTTCTTC
V gene: TRBV7-9
J gene: TRBJ2-1
clone size: .
D gene: TRBD2

CDR3 protein: CASSFSMNQPQHF
CDR3 DNA: TGTGCCAGCAGTTTTTCTATGAATCAGCCCCAGCATTTT
V gene: TRBV27
J gene: TRBJ1-5
clone size: .
D gene: .